This T cell receptor (beta chain) was observed in a study of early T cells in non-severe SARS-CoV-2 infection. Study at large: Sequenced material consisted of bulk RNA (from unsorted whole blood), and chains were unpaired. Whole-study results and caveats: VDJdb matching, biased toward anti-spike CD8 responses, missed private and CD4 specificities.

Individually, cDNA molecules had unique molecular identifiers attached to them. TCRdb passed the 5' RACE reads through MiXCR, listing each CDR3 protein once. The data hold under 65,000 distinct CDR3 sequences, with around 11% observed a single time. This clonotype was counted a few times. Its antigen is undetermined. This CDR3 is 14 amino acids long. CDR1 and CDR2 (germline): SEHNR, FQNEAQ (reference sequence). Deletions cut 1 base from V and 5 bases from J, with 10 bases between. The V gene is TRBV7-9, the J gene TRBJ2-3, with D unresolved. The receptor comes from an adult who was a healthcare worker with PCR-confirmed SARS-CoV-2 infection or an uninfected control (not recorded which). Sequenced input: whole blood. In DNA form, the CDR3 reads TGTGCCAGCAGCTTAGACTGGACGGGAGATACGCAGTATTTT. Amino acid sequence: CASSLDWTGDTQYF.